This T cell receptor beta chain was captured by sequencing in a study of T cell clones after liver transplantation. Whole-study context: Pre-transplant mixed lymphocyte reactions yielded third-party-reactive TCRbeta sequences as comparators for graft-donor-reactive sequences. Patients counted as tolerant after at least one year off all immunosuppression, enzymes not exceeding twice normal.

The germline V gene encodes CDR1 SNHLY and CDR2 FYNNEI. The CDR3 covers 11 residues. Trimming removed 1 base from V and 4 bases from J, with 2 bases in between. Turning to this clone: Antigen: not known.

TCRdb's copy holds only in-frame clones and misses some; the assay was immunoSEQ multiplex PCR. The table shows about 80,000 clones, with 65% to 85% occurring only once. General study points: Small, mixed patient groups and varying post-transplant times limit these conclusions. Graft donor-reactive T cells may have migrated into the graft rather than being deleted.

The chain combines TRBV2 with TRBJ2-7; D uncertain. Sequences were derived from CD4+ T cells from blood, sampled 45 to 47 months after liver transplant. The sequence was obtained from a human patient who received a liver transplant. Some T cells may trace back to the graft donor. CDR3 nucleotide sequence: TGTGCCAGCAGTGAAGAGTACGAGCAGTACTTC. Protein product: CASSEEYEQYF.